Listed below are T cell receptor beta chains from one sample, sequenced in a study of T cell changes during pregnancy in multiple sclerosis. Sequenced by immunoSEQ multiplex PCR; TCRdb stores in-frame clones only, minus some. The repertoire includes around 43,000 clones, about 91% of them detected once, and 1% to 1.5% sits in the top ten. The specimen comprised CD4+ T cells from peripheral blood mononuclear cells, sampled in the first trimester of pregnancy. The receptors were sampled from a female donor with multiple sclerosis, enrolled in a pregnancy study. The CDR3 runs from the conserved cysteine through the conserved F or W. The D gene is left open where the match is weak.

V gene,D gene,J gene,CDR3 protein,CDR3 DNA
TRBV4-2,TRBD2,TRBJ2-7,CASSQERTSGTHSYEQYF,TGTGCCAGCAGCCAAGAGCGGACTAGCGGGACACACTCCTACGAGCAGTACTTC
TRBV30,TRBD1,TRBJ1-5,CAWSPGGYSNQPQHF,TGTGCCTGGAGCCCAGGGGGCTATAGCAATCAGCCCCAGCATTTT
TRBV7-2,.,TRBJ1-2,CASSRRGGDADGYTF,TGTGCCAGCAGCCGCCGGGGGGGGGATGCGGATGGCTACACCTTC
TRBV9,.,TRBJ1-4,CASSVEYGSNEKLFF,TGTGCCAGCAGCGTAGAGTACGGGAGTAATGAAAAACTGTTTTTT
TRBV29-1,.,TRBJ1-2,CSVEAPGGRGYTF,TGCAGCGTTGAAGCACCCGGCGGCCGGGGCTACACCTTC
TRBV5-1,TRBD1,TRBJ2-7,CASSSQGDEQYF,TGCGCCAGCAGCTCTCAGGGGGACGAGCAGTACTTC
TRBV27,.,TRBJ2-7,CASSLRRGILYEQYF,TGTGCCAGCAGTTTAAGAAGGGGGATTCTCTACGAGCAGTACTTC
TRBV5-4,TRBD1,TRBJ1-1,CASSSGTGEAFF,TGTGCCAGCAGCTCTGGGACAGGCGAAGCTTTCTTT
TRBV12-2,.,TRBJ1-1,CASRFRLRGLGNTEAFF,TGTGCAAGTCGCTTTCGCCTGAGGGGGCTTGGGAACACTGAAGCTTTCTTT
TRBV5-1,.,TRBJ2-7,CASSDNRAEQYF,TGCGCCAGCAGCGATAACAGGGCCGAGCAGTACTTC
TRBV2,TRBD1,TRBJ1-1,CASSERDRRTEAFF,TGTGCCAGCAGTGAAAGGGACAGGAGGACTGAAGCTTTCTTT